This passage covers 27 T cell receptor beta chains from one sample sequenced in a study of Graves' ophthalmopathy and Graves' hyperthyroidism (dated by TCRdb to between 2018 and 2020). Sequencing was performed on an Illumina HiSeq 2000. For repertoire sequencing, the TCR beta CDR3 regions were amplified from RNA transcripts. The first round was an RT-PCR using HTBI primers with the Qiagen OneStep RT-PCR kit, and this first round was followed by a second-round multiplex PCR, then size selection and purification. TCRdb ran its own pipeline on the public reads, namely fastp trimming at Q25 and MiXCR clone calling, and kept in-frame beta chains. Rows are combined by CDR3 protein, so each entry shows the most common genes and DNA. This sample is represented by some 750,000 distinct CDR3 sequences; 35% to 50% of them were singletons. The ten most abundant clones make up around 40% of the sample. The sequencing sample was made of peripheral blood. The receptor source for this set is an adult man with Graves' ophthalmopathy.

This rearrangement joins TRBV12-3 or TRBV12-4 to TRBJ2-5; 12 bases agree with TRBD1. Germline trimming cut 5 bases from V and 4 bases from J; bases unmatched to any gene: 11. CDR3 length equals 17 residues. The DNA of the CDR3 is TGTGCCAGCAGTCCGACCGGGGGGACAGGGGGCCCAGAGACCCAGTACTTC. It is translated as CASSPTGGTGGPETQYF.

The table lists this clonotype with a few counts. The rearrangement joins TRBV29-1 to TRBJ2-5, with TRBD1 matching 9 bases. Trimming took 8 bases from V and 9 from J; bases not matched to a gene: 10. The CDR3 has 12 residues. Per germline, CDR1 SQVTM and CDR2 ANQGSEA. The CDR3 DNA reads TGCAGCCCGGGACAGGGCAATCAGCCCCAGTACTTC. It yields the protein CSPGQGNQPQYF.

This clonotype has more than one count but fewer than ten. This chain connects TRBV7-9 to TRBJ1-4; a possible D gene is TRBD1 (6 bases). V lost 5 bases and J lost 6, with 16 bases in between. The germline V gene has CDR1 SEHNR and CDR2 FQNEAQ (reference sequence). CDR3 size: 15 residues. Here the CDR3 DNA reads TGTGCCAGCAGCCAAAGAGGGGGGGCAGATGAAAAACTGTTTTTT. Its protein product is CASSQRGGADEKLFF.

This chain links TRBV20-1 with TRBJ1-5; D is possibly TRBD1 (5 bases). This CDR3 spans 16 amino acids. Germline CDR1 is DFQATT and CDR2 is SNEGSKA (reference sequence). Trimming took 3 bases from V and 2 from J, leaving 17 bases between them. The CDR3 loop reads CSASVLGRGGNQPQHF. The CDR3 DNA is TGCAGTGCTAGCGTTCTGGGACGAGGGGGCAATCAGCCCCAGCATTTT.

V and J are TRBV15 and TRBJ2-2; 10 nucleotides agree with TRBD2. There are 19 residues in the CDR3. Germline CDR1 is LNHNV and CDR2 is YYDKDF (reference sequence). V gave up 2 bases and J gave up 4 bases; unmatched junction bases: 13. CDR3 sequence: CATSRFGMQREGRTGELFF. The CDR3 coding sequence is TGTGCCACCAGCAGATTTGGAATGCAGCGGGAGGGCCGCACCGGGGAGCTGTTTTTT.

V gene TRBV2 combines with J gene TRBJ2-3; TRBD2 agrees at 9 bases. J gave up 2 bases and V 7 bases, and 4 bases lay outside the gene matches. The CDR3 runs 14 residues. In germline, CDR1 is SNHLY, CDR2 FYNNEI. The CDR3 protein is CASNPGLATDTQYF. CDR3 DNA sequence: TGTGCCAGCAATCCGGGACTAGCCACAGATACGCAGTATTTT.

This clonotype was detected only a few times. The chain links TRBV7-9 to TRBJ2-7; 7 bases are a match to TRBD2. The CDR3 is 15 amino acids. Germline lookup yields CDR1 SEHNR and CDR2 FQNEAQ (reference sequence). Trimming at V came to 3 bases and at J to 2 bases, leaving 7 bases not matched to a gene. Here the CDR3 reads CASSFPPGGTYEQYF. CDR3 nucleotides: TGTGCCAGCAGCTTCCCCCCGGGAGGTACCTACGAGCAGTACTTC.

This clonotype was seen repeatedly, ten times or more. The rearrangement joins TRBV19 to TRBJ1-6; D gene unclear. This CDR3 region has 15 residues. From germline, CDR1 is LNHDA and CDR2 SQIVND (reference sequence). V lost 3 bases to trimming and J lost 5 bases, with 11 bases between them. The CDR3 sequence is CASSMHRNDNSPLHF. CDR3 sequence (DNA): TGTGCCAGTAGTATGCACCGTAATGATAATTCACCCCTCCACTTT.

This clonotype has ten or more counts. The chain links TRBV7-2 to TRBJ2-5, with D unresolved. The CDR3 has 12 amino acids. The V end lost 6 bases, the J end lost 4 bases, and 9 bases lay between the germline ends. Per germline, CDR1 SGHTA and CDR2 FQGNSA. The CDR3 nucleotides are TGTGCCAGCAGGGGATCGGGAGAGACCCAGTACTTC. Protein sequence: CASRGSGETQYF.

This clonotype was detected only once. This chain joins TRBV7-9 and TRBJ2-5; TRBD1 agrees at 7 bases. V lost 3 bases to trimming and J lost 5 bases; unmatched junction nucleotides: 6. The CDR3 extends over 14 amino acids. The germline V gene has CDR1 SEHNR and CDR2 FQNEAQ (reference sequence). CDR3 in DNA: TGTGCCAGCAGCTTTCTAGGGGGCCGGGAGACCCAGTACTTC. This translates into CASSFLGGRETQYF.

As regards this clonotype: The junction departs from germline at one end; a sequencing error may be responsible. V is TRBV29-1 and J is TRBJ2-7; D assignment may be TRBD1 or TRBD2 (6 bases each). CDR1 is SQVTM and CDR2 is ANQGSEA in the germline V gene. The length of the CDR3 is 12 residues. The CDR3: CSVGGSSYVQYF. The CDR3 DNA sequence: TGCAGCGTGGGGGGCAGTTCCTACGTGCAGTACTTC.

The rearrangement uses TRBV25-1 and TRBJ1-1; perhaps TRBD1 as D (6 bases). With 9 bases removed from V and 5 bases from J, the gap between germline ends came to 19 bases. CDR3 length: 14 residues. CDR1 and CDR2 from the germline V gene are MGHDK and SYGVNS. The DNA of the CDR3 is TGTGCCAGTACAAAATCAGGGGCGAGGACTGAAGCTTTCTTT. Residues: CASTKSGARTEAFF. Based on the CDR3 plus reference TRBV25-1 and TRBJ1-1, the full variable domain is EADIYQTPRYLVIGTGKKITLECSQTMGHDKMYWYQQDPGMELHLIHYSYGVNSTEKGDLSSESTVSRIRTEHFPLTLESARPSHTSQYLCASTKSGARTEAFFGQGTRLTVV.

The chain links TRBV10-3 to TRBJ2-5, with a weak D call TRBD1 (6 bases). V dropped 4 bases and J dropped 9 bases, with 15 bases sitting between them. The CDR3 covers 13 residues. Germline CDR1 reads ENHRY; CDR2 reads SYGVKD. CDR3 sequence reads: CAISGTDNQPQYF. CDR3 in DNA: TGTGCCATCAGTGGGACAGATAATCAGCCCCAGTACTTC.

The V and J genes are TRBV15 and TRBJ1-2; unclear D gene. Germline V gives CDR1 LNHNV, CDR2 YYDKDF (reference sequence). The CDR3 length is 13 residues. Trimming took 0 bases from V and 4 from J, leaving 6 bases between them. In nucleotides, the CDR3 is TGTGCCACCAGCAGAGACAAGGCCTATGGCTACACCTTC. Translating gives CATSRDKAYGYTF.

The rearrangement joins TRBV10-3 to TRBJ1-5, with 9 bases matching TRBD1. V dropped 0 bases and J dropped 7; count of bases not matched to a gene: 4. CDR1 and CDR2 (germline): ENHRY, SYGVKD. This CDR3 has 15 residues. Here the CDR3 reads CAISESGDREQPQHF. CDR3 nucleotides: TGTGCCATCAGTGAGTCGGGGGACAGGGAACAGCCCCAGCATTTT.

Details on this clonotype: Being one base from a much bigger clone, this may be a read error. The chain has TRBV7-9 and TRBJ1-5; possible D gene TRBD1, 5 bases. The CDR3 is made up of 13 amino acids. The germline V gene has CDR1 SEHNR and CDR2 FQNEAQ (reference sequence). Here the CDR3 DNA reads TGCGCCAGCGGCTTCAGGGGCAATCAGCCCCAGCATTTT. Amino acid sequence: CASGFRGNQPQHF.

The chain is built from TRBV7-8 and TRBJ2-7; D is possibly TRBD1 or TRBD2 (5 bases each). The germline V gene has CDR1 SGHVS and CDR2 FQNEAQ. The V gene lost 6 bases and the J gene lost 7 bases, with 19 bases spanning the gap. This CDR3 is built from 14 residues. CDR3 amino acids: CASSARGTYNEQYF. The CDR3 DNA sequence: TGTGCCAGCAGTGCGAGAGGGACCTACAATGAGCAGTACTTC.

This clonotype was counted between two and nine times. The CDR3 nucleotides are TGTGCCAGCAGCCTTCGGGGGGGGGTAAAGACCCAGTACTTC. Translated: CASSLRGGVKTQYF. The chain has TRBV7-9 and TRBJ2-5, with 8 nucleotides matching TRBD2. V gave up 5 bases and J gave up 6 bases; unmatched junction bases: 8. Germline values: CDR1 SEHNR, CDR2 FQNEAQ (reference sequence). The CDR3 spans 14 residues.

This clonotype was observed a handful of times. As DNA, the CDR3 is TGTGCCAGCAGTTCTATGGGACAGGAAGCTTTCTTT. Protein sequence: CASSSMGQEAFF. This rearrangement joins TRBV7-9 to TRBJ1-1; 7 positions match TRBD1. The CDR3 consists of 12 residues. Trimming removed 6 bases from V and 8 bases from J; junction bases left unmatched: 6. Germline-derived CDR1 and CDR2 are SEHNR and FQNEAQ (reference sequence). Full variable domain (missing parts from reference TRBV7-9 and TRBJ1-1): DTGVSQNPRHKITKRGQNVTFRCDPISEHNRLYWYRQTLGQGPEFLTYFQNEAQLEKSRLLSDRFSAERPKGSFSTLEIQRTEQGDSAMYLCASSSMGQEAFFGQGTRLTVV.

As regards this clonotype: A read error may produce the germline difference seen at one junction end. This chain uses TRBV24-1 with TRBJ1-5, with TRBD1 as a possible D gene (5 bases). The CDR3 totals 14 residues. The V gene's germline CDR1 is KGHDR and CDR2 SFDVKD. This CDR3 reads CASSLPGRNQPQHF. As DNA, the CDR3 is TGTGCCAGCAGTCTCCCGGGACGGAATCAGCCCCAGCATTTT.

This chain links TRBV5-1 with TRBJ1-6; TRBD1 is a possible D gene (6 bases). Germline assignment: CDR1 SGHRS and CDR2 YFSETQ. The V end lost 4 bases, the J end lost 8 bases, and 19 bases lay between the germline ends. The CDR3 length is 16 residues. The CDR3 region is CASSRDSGTRDSPLHF. The CDR3 DNA sequence: TGCGCCAGCAGCCGGGATTCCGGGACAAGAGATTCACCCCTCCACTTT.

This clonotype was recorded at least ten times. CDR3 sequence reads: CASSLWRDRETEAFF. The CDR3 nucleotides are TGTGCCAGCAGCTTATGGCGGGACAGGGAAACTGAAGCTTTCTTT. This sequence joins TRBV7-2 and TRBJ1-1; 9 bases are shared with TRBD1. Germline lookup yields CDR1 SGHTA and CDR2 FQGNSA. The V and J ends lost 2 bases and 5 bases, in that order; junction bases with no gene match: 6. This CDR3 spans 15 amino acids.

This clonotype was recorded many times. The V gene is TRBV19, the J gene TRBJ1-4; 7 bases agree with TRBD1. Trimming cost V 5 bases and J 8 bases; bases outside gene matches: 14. The CDR3 loop spans 16 amino acids. CDR1 LNHDA and CDR2 SQIVND come from the germline V gene (reference sequence). In nucleotides, the CDR3 is TGTGCCAGTAGTCCGGCACAGGGGCCTCGTGGAGAAAAACTGTTTTTT. Residues: CASSPAQGPRGEKLFF.

In this sample, this clonotype turned up many times. This chain links TRBV10-3 with TRBJ1-6; D remains unclear. V lost 7 bases and J 9 bases, leaving 16 bases between the germline ends. In germline, CDR1 is ENHRY, CDR2 SYGVKD. The CDR3 has 14 amino acids. The chain's CDR3 is CAIKPGLASSPLHF. CDR3 sequence (DNA): TGTGCCATCAAGCCGGGCCTCGCTAGTTCACCCCTCCACTTT.

This clonotype was found once. At one boundary the junction diverges from the germline segment, which might be a read error. The chain uses TRBV10-3 and TRBJ1-2; D uncertain. The CDR3 is made up of 17 amino acids. The germline V gene encodes CDR1 ENHRY and CDR2 SYGVKD. The CDR3 loop is CATSDLIFGDEHYSYTF. The CDR3 nucleotides are TGTGCCACCAGTGATTTGATTTTCGGGGATGAACACTATAGCTACACCTTC.

This sequence joins TRBV9 and TRBJ2-5; possibly TRBD1 for D (5 bases). The CDR3 is 15 residues long. Germline V gene data show CDR1 as SGDLS and CDR2 as YYNGEE. Trimming left V 4 bases short and J 4 bases short, with 17 bases between. The CDR3 here is CASSPDGRTPETQYF. CDR3 nucleotide sequence: TGTGCCAGCAGCCCGGACGGTCGGACACCAGAGACCCAGTACTTC. Full variable domain (outside the CDR3, taken from reference TRBV9 and TRBJ2-5): DSGVTQTPKHLITATGQRVTLRCSPRSGDLSVYWYQQSLDQGLQFLIQYYNGEERAKGNILERFSAQQFPDLHSELNLSSLELGDSALYFCASSPDGRTPETQYFGPGTRLLVL.

The chain carries TRBV6-6 and TRBJ1-1; D is unclear. Trimming left V 3 bases short and J 11 bases short, with 16 bases between. CDR1 is MNHNY, CDR2 SVGAGI, per germline (reference sequence). CDR3 length: 13 amino acids. CDR3 nucleotide sequence: TGTGCCAGCAGTTATGTTGAGGAAACGTCGGCTTTCTTT. It is translated as CASSYVEETSAFF.